This TCR beta chain came from a study of blood T cell repertoires in COVID-19. The CDR3 totals 13 residues. Produced via immunoSEQ multiplex PCR; TCRdb's table is partial and in-frame only. Among about 120,000 clones, more than 75% were seen once, and the ten largest hold 30%. The sample consisted of peripheral blood. The clonotype comes from a woman in her seventies with acute or convalescent COVID-19. V is TRBV7-5 and J is TRBJ1-1. TRBV7-5 is a known pseudogene. The CDR3 nucleotides read TGTGTCAGAAGCTTAGGCGATAACACTGAAGCTTTCTTT. Protein product: CVRSLGDNTEAFF.